This T cell receptor (beta chain) stems from a study of read filtering for tumor transcriptome and immune sequencing. As for the study in general: Mean patient age was roughly 66 years, range roughly 40 to 80; roughly 18 male, more than 11 female. Fewer than ten patients were R-ISS I, around 15 were R-ISS II, about seven were R-ISS III.

Notes on the study in general: Dropping single-read clonotypes raised IR-seq and RNA-seq shared-clonotype correlation.

Germline V gives CDR1 MGHDK, CDR2 SYGVNS. V lost 8 bases, J lost 2 bases, and 12 bases lay in between. The CDR3 consists of 13 residues. This library used approximately 0.4 ug RNA and molecular barcoded adaptors spanning alpha/delta and beta/gamma chains. TCRdb redid the calling of the reads with MiXCR, one entry per CDR3 protein. In the table there are about 39,000 distinct CDR3 sequences, roughly an eighth of which are singletons. In this sample, this clonotype turned up many times. Its antigen is not known. The sample was a population of CD138-negative cells sorted from bone marrow. This TCR derives from a donor at least 40 years old with multiple myeloma. The chain recombines TRBV25-1 with TRBJ2-5; D perhaps matches TRBD1 (6 bases). In DNA form, the CDR3 reads TGTGCCAGCGCCACAGGGTTTCAAGAGACCCAGTACTTC. Amino acids: CASATGFQETQYF.